This entry features one TCR beta chain sequence. Its antigen is as yet unknown. Each individual donor underwent a draw of approximately 10 milliliters of peripheral blood. This specimen comes from a study of blood T cells in healthy people across ages. Study-wide points: The study could not conclusively compare naive and antigen-experienced cells, given its unsorted PBMCs. Relative to aged donors, long-lived donors carried more naive CD4+ cells and displayed higher diversity. Older age went with lower TCR beta diversity per million T cells, in a roughly linear way.

PCR was performed a second time for roughly 7 to 11 cycles using a sample-barcoded 5' primer and a J-beta primer mix. TCRdb used MiXCR to reprocess the 5' RACE reads, holding one entry per CDR3 protein. The sample has 1.5 million to 1.9 million distinct CDR3 sequences; about 42% are singletons. Losses at the gene ends were 1 base for V and 3 bases for J; bases not matched to a gene: 6. CDR1 is MGHDK, CDR2 SYGVNS, per germline. The CDR3 spans 15 residues. This TCR was sampled from a woman between 18 and 30 years old in good health. The sample was blood. This chain uses TRBV25-1 with TRBJ2-7; 7 nucleotides align to TRBD1. The CDR3 coding sequence is TGTGCCAGCAGTGAATCGACAGGGCAAAGCTACGAGCAGTACTTC. Translating gives CASSESTGQSYEQYF.